The rows below give T cell receptor beta chains drawn from one sample of a study of blood T cell repertoires in COVID-19. Sequencing was performed with immunoSEQ multiplex PCR; in TCRdb, only in-frame clones are kept and a portion is missing. Of 90,000 to 120,000 clones in the sample, about 88% were seen once. The source material was peripheral blood. The receptor source for this set is a human donor in a cohort sampled during active COVID-19. The CDR3 runs from the conserved cysteine through the conserved F or W. D genes are given only for firm matches. A clone size is listed for some rows: how often the clone was seen (once, few, many), or a class if it is expanded.

V gene: TRBV19; clone size: -; J gene: TRBJ2-1; D gene: -; CDR3 protein: CASSGYSSYNEQFF; CDR3 DNA: TGTGCCAGTAGCGGGTATTCCTCCTACAATGAGCAGTTCTTC
V gene: TRBV28; clone size: -; J gene: TRBJ1-1; D gene: TRBD1; CDR3 protein: CASSRGQMNTEAFF; CDR3 DNA: TGTGCCAGCAGTAGGGGGCAGATGAACACTGAAGCTTTCTTT
V gene: TRBV6-2/TRBV6-3; clone size: once; J gene: TRBJ2-7; D gene: -; CDR3 protein: CASSRLTYEQYF; CDR3 DNA: TGTGCCAGCAGCCGACTAACCTACGAGCAGTACTTC
V gene: TRBV5-1; clone size: -; J gene: TRBJ1-3; D gene: -; CDR3 protein: CASSLARGSGNTIYF; CDR3 DNA: TGCGCCAGCAGCTTGGCCAGGGGATCTGGAAACACCATATATTTT
V gene: TRBV7-9; clone size: -; J gene: TRBJ2-6; D gene: TRBD1; CDR3 protein: CASSADRVLYSGANVLTF; CDR3 DNA: TGTGCCAGCAGCGCGGACAGGGTCCTCTACTCTGGGGCCAACGTCCTGACTTTC
V gene: TRBV7-6; clone size: -; J gene: TRBJ2-7; D gene: TRBD2; CDR3 protein: CASSLRRGSGRRDPSEQYF; CDR3 DNA: TGTGCCAGCAGCTTAAGACGGGGAAGCGGGAGAAGGGACCCTTCCGAGCAGTACTTC
V gene: TRBV5-1; clone size: -; J gene: TRBJ2-1; D gene: TRBD2; CDR3 protein: CASSLRAGAPSEQFF; CDR3 DNA: TGCGCCAGCAGCTTGCGGGCGGGAGCCCCCAGTGAGCAGTTCTTC
V gene: TRBV5-1; clone size: -; J gene: TRBJ2-7; D gene: TRBD2; CDR3 protein: CASSLAGTSGTYEQYF; CDR3 DNA: TGCGCCAGCAGCTTGGCCGGGACTAGCGGGACCTACGAGCAGTACTTC
V gene: TRBV7-8; clone size: -; J gene: TRBJ2-1; D gene: -; CDR3 protein: CASSLTRRNEQFF; CDR3 DNA: TGTGCCAGCAGCTTGACTAGGCGGAATGAGCAGTTCTTC
V gene: TRBV6-5; clone size: once; J gene: TRBJ2-5; D gene: TRBD1; CDR3 protein: CASIRGQGFQETQYF; CDR3 DNA: TGTGCCAGCATCCGGGGACAGGGCTTTCAAGAGACCCAGTACTTC
V gene: TRBV7-9; clone size: -; J gene: TRBJ1-5; D gene: -; CDR3 protein: CASSLGREWGNQPQHF; CDR3 DNA: TGTGCCAGCAGCTTAGGTAGGGAGTGGGGCAATCAGCCCCAGCATTTT
V gene: TRBV27; clone size: few; J gene: TRBJ2-2; D gene: -; CDR3 protein: CASSSTGNTGELFF; CDR3 DNA: TGTGCCAGCAGTTCAACAGGGAACACCGGGGAGCTGTTTTTT
V gene: TRBV12-3/TRBV12-4; clone size: -; J gene: TRBJ2-3; D gene: -; CDR3 protein: CASRATNTDTQYF; CDR3 DNA: TGTGCCAGCAGGGCAACTAATACAGATACGCAGTATTTT